The 5 T cell receptor beta chains reported below all come from one sample, sequenced in a study of early T cells in non-severe SARS-CoV-2 infection. One entry per CDR3 protein, called by TCRdb with MiXCR from the 5' RACE reads. The sample lists tens of thousands of distinct CDR3 sequences; roughly 6% were seen once. What was sequenced was whole blood. The receptors originated from an adult who was a healthcare worker with PCR-confirmed SARS-CoV-2 infection or an uninfected control (not recorded which).

This clonotype was seen ten or more times. The gene calls are TRBV29-1 and TRBJ1-1; unclear D gene. Germline CDR1 and CDR2: SQVTM and ANQGSEA. The length of the CDR3 is 10 residues. Trimming took 4 bases from V and 6 from J, leaving 6 bases between them. The CDR3 DNA sequence: TGCAGCGTTGTTATAGCTGAAGCTTTCTTT. It yields the protein CSVVIAEAFF.

At least ten counts were recorded for this clonotype. V and J are TRBV11-2 and TRBJ2-3, with 8 nucleotides matching TRBD2. The germline V gene encodes CDR1 SGHAT and CDR2 FQNNGV. The CDR3 has 16 amino acids. J was trimmed by 2 bases and V by 5 bases; bases with no gene match: 9. The CDR3 loop is CASSRLSGSDTDTQYF. DNA of the CDR3: TGTGCCAGCAGCAGACTAAGCGGGAGTGACACAGATACGCAGTATTTT.

This sequence joins TRBV24-1 and TRBJ2-1; 7 nucleotides align to TRBD2. Germline V gene lookup returns CDR1 KGHDR and CDR2 SFDVKD. There are 14 residues in the CDR3. Trimming took 1 base from V and 8 from J; bases not matched to a gene: 4. The CDR3: CATSDFRGEDEQFF. CDR3 nucleotide sequence: TGTGCCACCAGTGATTTTCGGGGGGAGGATGAGCAGTTCTTC.

Many counts were recorded for this clonotype. The rearrangement uses TRBV6-2 or TRBV6-3 and TRBJ2-2; D is tentatively TRBD1 or TRBD2 (5 bases each). The CDR3 sequence is 14 residues long. Deletions cut 7 bases from V and 5 bases from J, with 14 bases between. Germline V gives CDR1 MNHEY, CDR2 SVGEGT. The CDR3 sequence: CASNGAGTTGELFF. The CDR3 coding sequence is TGTGCCAGCAACGGAGCTGGGACGACCGGGGAGCTGTTTTTT.

There are many counts of this clonotype. V is TRBV20-1 and J is TRBJ2-4; D possibly corresponds to TRBD1 (6 bases). There are 15 residues in the CDR3. Trimming took 3 bases from V and 0 from J, leaving 12 bases between them. Germline V gene data show CDR1 as DFQATT and CDR2 as SNEGSKA (reference sequence). The CDR3 bases are TGCAGTGCTAGTTGGGGGCTCGGAGCCAAAAACATTCAGTACTTC. Protein sequence: CSASWGLGAKNIQYF.